These 19 T cell receptor beta chains share one sample of origin, sequenced in a study of shared clonotypes between healthy human individuals. Clones were read by immunoSEQ multiplex PCR, and TCRdb kept only the in-frame ones, dropping some. This table has 1.5 million to 2.5 million clones, about 95% appearing once. Naive CD8 cells comprised CD45RO-negative, CCR7-positively selected cells, excluding terminally differentiated effector memory CD45RA+ cells. The sequenced material came from naive CD8+ T cells sorted from blood. All receptors derive from a man aged 18 to 30 in good health.

This chain links TRBV7-9 with TRBJ2-1, with D unclear. Germline loops: CDR1 SEHNR, CDR2 FQNEAQ (reference sequence). Trimming cost V 7 bases and J 10 bases, with 14 bases left between them. This CDR3 comprises 12 residues. CDR3 sequence: CASIKIPDEQFF. The CDR3 DNA reads TGTGCCAGCATCAAAATCCCCGACGAGCAGTTCTTC. The whole variable domain, remainder taken from reference TRBV7-9 and TRBJ2-1, is DTGVSQNPRHKITKRGQNVTFRCDPISEHNRLYWYRQTLGQGPEFLTYFQNEAQLEKSRLLSDRFSAERPKGSFSTLEIQRTEQGDSAMYLCASIKIPDEQFFGPGTRLTVL.

Notes on this clone: Other DNA sequences within the sample encode an identical CDR3. The chain employs TRBV9 and TRBJ1-1; the D gene is possibly TRBD1 (5 bases). Trimming shortened V by 0 bases and J by 2 bases, and 8 bases separated the two germline ends. The CDR3 is 14 residues long. The germline V gene has CDR1 SGDLS and CDR2 YYNGEE. DNA for the CDR3: TGTGCCAGCAGCGTAGGGACACCTAACACTGAAGCTTTCTTT. It translates to CASSVGTPNTEAFF.

CDR3 region: CASSLDWTESSYNEQFF. In DNA, the CDR3 is TGCGCCAGCAGCTTGGACTGGACCGAAAGCTCCTACAATGAGCAGTTCTTC. The rearrangement uses TRBV5-1 and TRBJ2-1; D not resolved. The CDR3 runs to 17 residues. V lost 0 bases to trimming and J lost 0 bases, with 13 bases between them. Germline assignment: CDR1 SGHRS and CDR2 YFSETQ. Full variable domain (rest looked up from reference TRBV5-1 and TRBJ2-1): KAGVTQTPRYLIKTRGQQVTLSCSPISGHRSVSWYQQTPGQGLQFLFEYFSETQRNKGNFPGRFSGRQFSNSRSEMNVSTLELGDSALYLCASSLDWTESSYNEQFFGPGTRLTVL.

CDR3 DNA: TGTGCCTGGAGTAGGTTTAGGGACAGGGGGCAAGAGGAAAAACTGTTTTTT. It codes for CAWSRFRDRGQEEKLFF. J is TRBJ1-4 and V is TRBV30, with 12 bases that match TRBD1. Germline CDR1 and CDR2: GTSNPN and SVGIG (reference sequence). The CDR3 consists of 17 residues. The V gene end was trimmed by 2 bases and the J gene end by 8 bases; junction bases not matched to a gene: 12.

Only one count was recorded for this clone. This CDR3 is also generated by other DNA sequences in the sample. The rearrangement joins TRBV4-3 to TRBJ1-5, with D perhaps matching TRBD1 (5 bases). CDR1 LGHNA and CDR2 YSLEER come from the germline V gene. V lost 0 bases and J lost 0, with 6 bases in between. This CDR3 contains 15 residues. In DNA form, the CDR3 reads TGCGCCAGCAGCCAAGACAGGGATAGCAATCAGCCCCAGCATTTT. This gives the protein CASSQDRDSNQPQHF.

The J gene is TRBJ2-3, the V gene TRBV4-3; D unclear. Trimming removed 0 bases from V and 6 bases from J, with 7 bases in between. CDR3 length: 13 amino acids. CDR1 and CDR2 (germline): LGHNA, YSLEER. The CDR3: CASSQDLLDTQYF. CDR3 bases: TGCGCCAGCAGCCAAGATTTATTGGATACGCAGTATTTT.

The chain uses TRBV6-6 and TRBJ2-5, with D hard to call. The germline V gene has CDR1 MNHNY and CDR2 SVGAGI (reference sequence). V shed 3 bases and J shed 0 bases, with 8 bases lying between them. The CDR3 loop spans 14 amino acids. The CDR3 DNA reads TGTGCCAGCAGTTATCGGGTAGACCAAGAGACCCAGTACTTC. Translation gives CASSYRVDQETQYF.

The chain couples TRBV4-1 to TRBJ1-5, with a possible D match to TRBD1 (5 bases). Trimming shortened V by 0 bases and J by 7 bases, and 10 bases separated the two germline ends. In germline, CDR1 is MGHRA, CDR2 YSYEKL. This CDR3 has 14 residues. The CDR3 here is CASSQDLREQPQHF. CDR3 sequence (DNA): TGCGCCAGCAGCCAAGATCTCAGGGAACAGCCCCAGCATTTT.

Concerning this clone: The same CDR3 arises from other DNA sequences in this sample as well. V usage is TRBV30 and J usage is TRBJ2-3, with D possibly being TRBD1 or TRBD2 (5 bases each). There are 15 residues in the CDR3. CDR1 is GTSNPN, CDR2 SVGIG, per germline (reference sequence). V dropped 0 bases and J dropped 0 bases, with 10 bases sitting between them. CDR3 nucleotide sequence: TGTGCCTGGAGTGTCGGGACGAGTAGCACAGATACGCAGTATTTT. Translated, it gives CAWSVGTSSTDTQYF. Using reference TRBV30 and TRBJ2-3 for the parts outside the CDR3, the full variable domain is SQTIHQWPATLVQPVGSPLSLECTVEGTSNPNLYWYRQAAGRGLQLLFYSVGIGQISSEVPQNLSASRPQDRQFILSSKKLLLSDSGFYLCAWSVGTSSTDTQYFGPGTRLTVL.

This chain joins TRBV25-1 and TRBJ2-2; D may be TRBD2 (7 bases). This CDR3 has 16 residues. Trimming removed 7 bases at V and 3 bases at J, with 18 bases between. Germline V gives CDR1 MGHDK, CDR2 SYGVNS. This CDR3 reads CASTPRGGPDTGELFF. The CDR3 nucleotides are TGTGCCAGCACACCTAGGGGGGGGCCTGACACCGGGGAGCTGTTTTTT.

The gene calls are TRBV6-6 and TRBJ2-3; 7 nucleotides line up with TRBD2. Germline CDR1 and CDR2: MNHNY and SVGAGI (reference sequence). This CDR3 has 16 residues. The V gene end was trimmed by 2 bases and the J gene end by 0 bases; junction bases not matched to a gene: 5. Here the CDR3 DNA reads TGTGCCAGCAGTTACAGCCAGCGGGACAGCACAGATACGCAGTATTTT. The encoded protein is CASSYSQRDSTDTQYF.

This chain links TRBV4-1 with TRBJ2-7; 7 bases are a match to TRBD1. Germline V lookup: CDR1 MGHRA, CDR2 YSYEKL. Trimming took 6 bases from V and 2 from J; bases not matched to a gene: 7. The CDR3 spans 14 residues. As DNA, the CDR3 is TGCGCCAGCAGTGCCTTAGGGGGCGCCTACGAGCAGTACTTC. It translates to CASSALGGAYEQYF.

The chain joins TRBV9 to TRBJ2-2, with 10 bases matching TRBD1. Germline V gene data show CDR1 as SGDLS and CDR2 as YYNGEE. J gave up 7 bases and V 3 bases, and 6 bases lay outside the gene matches. The CDR3 sequence is 15 residues long. CDR3 amino acids: CASSGGTGAIGELFF. The CDR3, as DNA: TGTGCCAGCAGCGGCGGGACAGGGGCTATCGGGGAGCTGTTTTTT.

The chain carries TRBV4-1 and TRBJ2-2, with D possibly matching TRBD2 (5 bases). The V and J ends lost 3 bases and 5 bases respectively, with 10 bases between them. Germline V gene sequence: CDR1 MGHRA, CDR2 YSYEKL. The CDR3 contains 14 residues. CDR3 sequence (DNA): TGCGCCAGCAGCCAGAGGCGCGGGACCGGGGAGCTGTTTTTT. It yields the protein CASSQRRGTGELFF.

The CDR3 DNA is TGTGCCAGCACAATGGTCCATGGCTACACCTTC. Encoded protein: CASTMVHGYTF. V is TRBV6-4 and J is TRBJ1-2, with D unresolved. Trimming took off 7 bases at V and 6 bases at J, with 9 bases between the two ends. CDR1 MRHNA and CDR2 SNTAGT come from the germline V gene. This CDR3 spans 11 amino acids.

The chain recombines TRBV19 with TRBJ1-2, with D maybe TRBD1 (5 bases). Between the trimmed V and J ends, which lost 6 bases and 4 bases, there was a span of 9 bases. Germline V gene sequence: CDR1 LNHDA, CDR2 SQIVND (reference sequence). CDR3 length equals 12 residues. CDR3 sequence reads: CASSDSPYGYTF. The CDR3 DNA is TGTGCCAGTAGCGACAGTCCCTATGGCTACACCTTC.

This chain links TRBV7-9 with TRBJ1-1; no clear D. This CDR3 has 15 residues. Trimming shortened V by 5 bases and J by 4 bases, and 17 bases separated the two germline ends. Germline loops: CDR1 SEHNR, CDR2 FQNEAQ (reference sequence). CDR3 region: CASSAIGVVGTEAFF. DNA of the CDR3: TGTGCCAGCAGCGCCATCGGGGTCGTGGGCACTGAAGCTTTCTTT.

The chain uses TRBV4-1 and TRBJ2-1; TRBD2 matches 8 bases. The CDR3 is 15 amino acids. Germline loops: CDR1 MGHRA, CDR2 YSYEKL. The V and J ends lost 1 base and 7 bases, in that order; junction bases with no gene match: 6. This CDR3 is CASSQVRGGWNEQFF. The CDR3 DNA reads as TGCGCCAGCAGCCAAGTCCGGGGGGGGTGGAATGAGCAGTTCTTC.

The chain has TRBV14 and TRBJ2-7; perhaps TRBD1 as D (6 bases). The CDR3 length is 15 residues. V dropped 4 bases and J dropped 3 bases, with 16 bases sitting between them. CDR1 is SGHDN and CDR2 is FVKESK in the germline V gene. The CDR3 DNA reads TGTGCCAGCAGCCCGGGCAGGGGCGCACACTACGAGCAGTACTTC. Amino acid sequence: CASSPGRGAHYEQYF.